This TCR beta chain emerged from a study of T-cell reconstitution after alpha-beta-depleted transplantation in children. General observations from the study: At one year after transplant, newly produced T cells mostly accounted for T-cell counts and diversity. Recipient T cells and thymic progenitors that survived gave rise to the high TCRbeta diversity observed at day 60 in some patients. About two months after transplant, alpha-beta T cells reportedly came from several hundred expanded graft clones.

The trim removed 7 bases at V and 1 base at J, leaving 3 bases unmatched. CDR3 length: 13 residues. CDR1 is SGHKS and CDR2 is YYEKEE in the germline V gene (reference sequence). About this clonotype: Its antigen remains unknown.

The TCRbeta library was prepared with unique molecular identifiers. TCRdb reanalysed the PCR reads using MiXCR and keeps one entry per CDR3 protein. The repertoire includes a few hundred thousand distinct CDR3 sequences, roughly 44% of them detected once, and 25% to 30% sits in the top ten. The sequencing used PBMCs, collected before TCRalphabeta/CD19-depleted stem cell transplant. This chain joins TRBV5-5 and TRBJ2-3, with TRBD1 matching over 7 bases. The sequence was obtained from a girl aged 2-9 years with aplastic anemia, due to receive a stem cell transplant. CDR3 in DNA: TGTGCCAGCTTCGGACAGGGCACAGATACGCAGTATTTT. This translates into CASFGQGTDTQYF.